These T cell receptor beta chains were read from a single sample in a study of T-cell reconstitution after alpha-beta-depleted transplantation in children. TCRdb re-derived calls from the PCR reads in MiXCR, one entry per CDR3 protein. The table has more than 200,000 distinct CDR3 sequences, over 20% seen once. The material sequenced was PBMCs, taken before TCRalphabeta/CD19-depleted stem cell transplant. The receptors come from a girl aged 2 to 9 with Fanconi anemia, due to receive a stem cell transplant. CDR3s include the opening cysteine and the closing phenylalanine or tryptophan. A D gene is named only where the DNA matches it firmly. The listing skips clone size in some rows; elsewhere it reads once, few, many or a size class.

d_gene,j_gene,v_gene,abundance,CDR3nt,CDR3aa
NA,TRBJ1-1,TRBV5-1,few,TGCGCCAGCAGCTTGGAAAGGGGGACAAATGAAGCTTTCTTT,CASSLERGTNEAFF
NA,TRBJ2-1,TRBV7-2,few,TGTGCCAGCAGCTTAGATTTGCGGTCCCACAATGAGCAGTTCTTC,CASSLDLRSHNEQFF
NA,TRBJ2-5,TRBV25-1,many,TGTGCCAGCAGTGAACGGTCGTCAGGGATGTACCAAGAGACCCAGTACTTC,CASSERSSGMYQETQYF
NA,TRBJ2-3,TRBV29-1,NA,TGCAGCGTTGAAAACCCCTTCCACACAGATACGCAGTATTTT,CSVENPFHTDTQYF
TRBD2,TRBJ2-2,TRBV5-1,few,TGCGCCAGCAGCTTGGTTGGACTAGCGGGAGTCGACAACACCGGGGAGCTGTTTTTT,CASSLVGLAGVDNTGELFF
TRBD1,TRBJ2-6,TRBV9,few,TGTGCCAGCAGCGTCCGGGACAGGATCTCTGGGGCCAACGTCCTGACTTTC,CASSVRDRISGANVLTF
TRBD1,TRBJ1-2,TRBV20-1,many,TGCAGTGCTAGACGAACGTTGACAGGGGGTTATGGCTACACCTTC,CSARRTLTGGYGYTF
NA,TRBJ2-1,TRBV21-1,NA,TGTGCCAGCAGCAAGGCGGGGAGCTCCTACAATGAGCAGTTCTTC,CASSKAGSSYNEQFF
TRBD1,TRBJ1-3,TRBV2,few,TGTGCCAGCGGACAGGAACCCGGAAACACCATATATTTT,CASGQEPGNTIYF
TRBD1,TRBJ2-7,TRBV29-1,NA,TGCAGCGTTTGGACAGGTTCCTACGAGCAGTACTTC,CSVWTGSYEQYF
NA,TRBJ1-4,TRBV16,NA,TGTGCCAGCAGCCGGGTAGCTGCAACTAATGAAAAACTGTTTTTT,CASSRVAATNEKLFF
NA,TRBJ2-7,TRBV10-3,many,TGTGCCATCAGTGAGGTGTACGAGCAGTACTTC,CAISEVYEQYF
TRBD1,TRBJ2-3,TRBV5-1,NA,TGCGCCAGCAGCTTAACAGGGGGCACAAGAGATACGCAGTATTTT,CASSLTGGTRDTQYF
TRBD2,TRBJ2-2,TRBV11-2,many,TGTGCCAGCAGCGCATCTGGGCGGGAGGGAACCGGGGAGCTGTTTTTT,CASSASGREGTGELFF
NA,TRBJ2-1,TRBV28,NA,TGTGCCAGCCAGACTTTTTCCATCAGCTCCTACAATGAGCAGTTCTTC,CASQTFSISSYNEQFF
NA,TRBJ1-4,TRBV13,NA,TGTGCCAGCAGCAAGAGGGGCCTTGCAACTAATGAAAAACTGTTTTTT,CASSKRGLATNEKLFF
NA,TRBJ2-3,TRBV7-6,many,TGTGCCAGCAGCTTAGAGACCTGGACTAGCACAGATACGCAGTATTTT,CASSLETWTSTDTQYF
TRBD2,TRBJ2-3,TRBV6-5,few,TGTGCCAGCAGTTACTCGTCGGGACTAGCGGCGGCCGGCACAGATACGCAGTATTTT,CASSYSSGLAAAGTDTQYF
TRBD2,TRBJ2-7,TRBV5-1,NA,TGCGCCAGCAGCGGTAGCGGGAGGAGGTACGAGCAGTACTTC,CASSGSGRRYEQYF
NA,TRBJ2-7,TRBV20-1,many,TGCAGTGCTAGTGGCTACTCCTACGAGCAGTACTTC,CSASGYSYEQYF
TRBD1,TRBJ1-1,TRBV29-1,many,TGCAGCGGGGCGACAGGGATCACTGAAGCTTTCTTT,CSGATGITEAFF
NA,TRBJ1-5,TRBV28,few,TGTGCCAGCAGTGCCGGTATCCATCAGCCCCAGCATTTT,CASSAGIHQPQHF
NA,TRBJ2-1,TRBV12-3/TRBV12-4,NA,TGTGCCAGCAGTTTAGCCGGACTATATGGCAATGAGCAGTTCTTC,CASSLAGLYGNEQFF
NA,TRBJ2-7,TRBV28,few,TGTGCCAGCAGTAACTGGGAAGGGTCCTACGAGCAGTACTTC,CASSNWEGSYEQYF
TRBD2,TRBJ2-1,TRBV15,many,TGTGCCACCAGCAGAGGACTAGCGGGAGGGAATGAGCAGTTCTTC,CATSRGLAGGNEQFF
NA,TRBJ1-2,TRBV7-2,few,TGTGCCAGCAGCTTCAGGGGCGCCGGCTACACCTTC,CASSFRGAGYTF
TRBD2,TRBJ2-7,TRBV20-1,NA,TGCAGTGCTAGCGAGACTAGCGGGGGGGCCGGCGAGCAGTACTTC,CSASETSGGAGEQYF
TRBD1,TRBJ2-2,TRBV27,many,TGTGCCAGCAGCCTCGGACAGGGTACGGTCGGGGAGCTGTTTTTT,CASSLGQGTVGELFF
NA,TRBJ2-6,TRBV9,NA,TGTGCCAGCAGCGTCCGAGGGGCCCACTCCTCTGGGGCCAACGTCCTGACTTTC,CASSVRGAHSSGANVLTF
NA,TRBJ2-6,TRBV20-1,NA,TGCAGTGCTAGAGATCATACGGAGAAAACCTCTGGGGCCAACGTCCTGACTTTC,CSARDHTEKTSGANVLTF
NA,TRBJ2-2,TRBV13,many,TGTGCCAGCAGCTTAAAATACACCGGGGAGCTGTTTTTT,CASSLKYTGELFF
NA,TRBJ2-5,TRBV20-1,many,TGCAGTGCTACCCGAATTGCGGGGACGGAGGAAGAGACCCAGTACTTC,CSATRIAGTEEETQYF
TRBD2,TRBJ2-1,TRBV7-3,NA,TGTGCCAGCAGCTTAGGGGACTACTACAATGAGCAGTTCTTC,CASSLGDYYNEQFF